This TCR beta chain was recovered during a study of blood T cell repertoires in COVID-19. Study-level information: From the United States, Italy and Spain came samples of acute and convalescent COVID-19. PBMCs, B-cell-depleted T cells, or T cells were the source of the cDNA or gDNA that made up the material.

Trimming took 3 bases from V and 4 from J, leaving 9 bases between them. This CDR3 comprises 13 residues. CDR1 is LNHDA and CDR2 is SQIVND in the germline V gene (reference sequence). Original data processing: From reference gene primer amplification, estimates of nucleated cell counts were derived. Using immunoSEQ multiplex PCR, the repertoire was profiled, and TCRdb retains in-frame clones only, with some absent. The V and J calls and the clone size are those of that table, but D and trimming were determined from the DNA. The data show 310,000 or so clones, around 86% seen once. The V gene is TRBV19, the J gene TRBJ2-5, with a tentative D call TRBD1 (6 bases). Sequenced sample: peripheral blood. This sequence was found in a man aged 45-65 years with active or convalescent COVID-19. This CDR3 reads CASSMAGAETQYF. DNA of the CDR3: TGTGCCAGTAGTATGGCAGGGGCAGAGACCCAGTACTTC.